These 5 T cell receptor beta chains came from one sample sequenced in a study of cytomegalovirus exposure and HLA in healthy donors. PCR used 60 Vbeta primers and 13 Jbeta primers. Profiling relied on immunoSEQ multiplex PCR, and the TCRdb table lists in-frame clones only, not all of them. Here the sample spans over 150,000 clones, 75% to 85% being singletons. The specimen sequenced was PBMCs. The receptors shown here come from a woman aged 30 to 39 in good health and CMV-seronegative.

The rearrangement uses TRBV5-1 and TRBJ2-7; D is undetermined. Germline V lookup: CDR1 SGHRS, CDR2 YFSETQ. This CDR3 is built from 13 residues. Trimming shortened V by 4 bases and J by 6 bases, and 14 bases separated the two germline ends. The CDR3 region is CASSLLTYSEQYF. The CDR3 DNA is TGCGCCAGCAGCCTACTGACTTATTCCGAGCAGTACTTC.

The CDR3 coding sequence is TGTGCCAGTAGTATAACGGGCAGGGTAACAGGACCTCCGGCGAAAAACATTCAGTACTTC. Its translation is CASSITGRVTGPPAKNIQYF. This chain connects TRBV19 to TRBJ2-4; a weak D match, TRBD1 (5 bases). V lost 2 bases to trimming and J lost 4 bases, with 27 bases between them. Per germline, CDR1 LNHDA and CDR2 SQIVND (reference sequence). This CDR3 has 20 amino acids.

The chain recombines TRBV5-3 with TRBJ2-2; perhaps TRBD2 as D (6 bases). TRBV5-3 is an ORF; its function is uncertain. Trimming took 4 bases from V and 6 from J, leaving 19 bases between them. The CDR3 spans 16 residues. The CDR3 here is CARSLPTRRSAGELFF. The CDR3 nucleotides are TGTGCCAGAAGCCTACCGACTAGGCGTTCGGCCGGGGAGCTGTTTTTT.

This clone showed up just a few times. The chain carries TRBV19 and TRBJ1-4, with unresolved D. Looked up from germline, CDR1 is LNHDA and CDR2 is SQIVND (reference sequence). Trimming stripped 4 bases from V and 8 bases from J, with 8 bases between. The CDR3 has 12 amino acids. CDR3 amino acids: CASSSRGEKLFF. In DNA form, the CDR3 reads TGTGCCAGTAGTAGTCGAGGCGAAAAACTGTTTTTT.

The CDR3 region is CATAPSRDTYEQYF. The CDR3 DNA reads TGTGCCACGGCCCCCTCGAGGGACACTTACGAGCAGTACTTC. The gene calls are TRBV15 and TRBJ2-7, with a tentative D call TRBD1 (6 bases). The CDR3 consists of 14 residues. The germline CDR1 and CDR2 sequences are LNHNV and YYDKDF (reference sequence). With 9 bases removed from V and 4 bases from J, the gap between germline ends came to 19 bases.